This entry is about one T cell receptor beta chain. No antigen is known for it. The assay was immunoSEQ multiplex PCR, and TCRdb's table has in-frame clones only and misses some. Altogether 110,000 to 150,000 clones are present, 91% being singletons, with the ten largest covering 10% to 12%. Trimming removed 7 bases from V and 6 bases from J; junction bases left unmatched: 3. The CDR3 loop spans 12 amino acids. Germline lookup yields CDR1 MNHEY and CDR2 SMNVEV (reference sequence). This specimen comes from a study of cytotoxic CD8 clonotypes in ibrutinib-treated CLL. Study-wide points: Public clonotypes occurred uncommonly; on treatment, they contracted or remained stable.

The clonotype was recovered from a human donor with chronic lymphocytic leukemia. This specimen consisted of PBMCs, obtained after 12 months of ibrutinib treatment. The chain combines TRBV27 with TRBJ1-1, with 9 bases lining up with TRBD1. The CDR3 DNA is TGTGCCAGCAAACAGGGGGCTGCTGAAGCTTTCTTT. This gives the protein CASKQGAAEAFF.